This T cell receptor beta chain was documented in a study of T-cell memory formation after mild COVID-19. The 5'RACE method, run with constant-segment primers, produced TCR alpha and TCR beta cDNA libraries (carrying sample barcodes and UMIs). TCRdb ran MiXCR on the 5' RACE reads and lists one entry per CDR3 protein. This table holds tens of thousands of distinct CDR3 sequences, roughly 17% found once. This CDR3 spans 14 amino acids. Per the germline V gene, CDR1 is SEHNR and CDR2 is FQNEAQ (reference sequence). Trimming took 1 base from V and 5 from J, leaving 11 bases between them. Sequenced: PBMCs or a T cell subset sorted from them (not recorded which). This TCR was sampled from an adult woman who had mild COVID-19 (a few samples of this study predate the infection). Cell type and time point are not known. The chain employs TRBV7-9 and TRBJ2-5; D gene ambiguous. The CDR3 nucleotides are TGTGCCAGCAGCTTAGATCCCGCCGAGGAGACCCAGTACTTC. Its translation is CASSLDPAEETQYF.